The following is a TCR beta chain sequence with its context. Its antigen is as yet unknown. Patients having uncontrolled infection, another autoimmune disease, pregnancy or lactation were not included. These data come from a study of T cells in Graves' hyperthyroidism and ophthalmopathy. Amplification of TCR beta CDR3 regions was performed using RNA transcripts as template. An initial round of RT-PCR targeting the TCR CDR3 relied on the HTBI primer set. TCRdb reanalysed the multiplex PCR reads using MiXCR and keeps one entry per CDR3 protein. The profile covers some 350,000 distinct CDR3 sequences, with around a sixth appearing a single time and roughly a quarter taken by the ten largest. The CDR3 runs 19 residues. Per the germline V gene, CDR1 is SNHLY and CDR2 is FYNNEI. The germline V and J ends were trimmed by 2 bases and 0 bases, with 17 bases remaining between them. Study results and caveats: Most thyroid clonotypes with frequency above 0.001 were detected in blood.

Sequences were obtained from blood. V is TRBV2 and J is TRBJ2-6; D possibly corresponds to TRBD1 (6 bases). The sequence derives from a woman aged 18-29 years with Graves' hyperthyroidism that later progressed to Graves' ophthalmopathy. The CDR3 sequence is CASSEFMRQVLSGANVLTF. The CDR3 nucleotides read TGTGCCAGCAGTGAATTTATGAGACAGGTACTCTCTGGGGCCAACGTCCTGACTTTC.